This entry is about one T cell receptor (beta chain). Its antigen is still unknown. The source of the sample is a study of shared clonotypes between healthy human individuals. CD45RO-negative, CCR7-selected cells formed the naive CD8 fraction, which excluded terminally differentiated effector memory CD45RA+ cells. A deep-level run was used for the assay. In the original processing: Filtering differed for immunoSEQ, which gave only junction sequences without quality scores. TCRdb's copy holds only in-frame clones and misses some; the assay was immunoSEQ multiplex PCR. V and J calls and clone size are those listed in that table; D and trimming were worked out from the DNA. Of nearly 2 million clones in the sample, just under 95% are singletons; the top ten hold more than 0.95%. Study results and caveats: Non-shared clonotypes had lower generation probabilities than clonotypes shared by all four sorted-subset donors. Genetic and exposure-history diversity was limited by the small donor number.

Germline V gene data show CDR1 as LGHNA and CDR2 as YSLEER. CDR3 length equals 15 residues. The V segment lost 2 bases and the J segment 2 bases; nucleotides outside the gene matches: 6. The sample comprised naive CD8+ T cells sorted from blood. The chain has TRBV4-3 and TRBJ2-7; TRBD2 matches at 7 bases. The receptor was isolated from a man aged 18 to 35 in good health. Here the CDR3 DNA reads TGCGCCAGCAGCCAACTAGCGGAGACAACCTACGAGCAGTACTTC. It encodes CASSQLAETTYEQYF.